These 20 T cell receptor beta chains came from one sample sequenced in a study of shared clonotypes between healthy human individuals. Libraries were prepared by immunoSEQ multiplex PCR; TCRdb keeps only in-frame clonotypes and omits some of them. The table has over a million clones, just under 99% seen once. Input material: naive CD4+ T cells sorted from blood. As for subset: CD45RA+ positively selected. Source of these receptors: a man younger than 40 in good health.

This chain links TRBV7-2 with TRBJ2-7; tentative D call: TRBD1 (6 bases). The V end was cut by 2 bases, the J end by 10 bases, with 12 bases between. CDR3 length equals 12 residues. CDR1 is SGHTA and CDR2 is FQGNSA in the germline V gene. The CDR3 bases are TGTGCCAGCAGCTTACGGGACACGGGTCAGTACTTC. This gives the protein CASSLRDTGQYF.

The chain is built from TRBV27 and TRBJ2-2; possible D gene TRBD2, 6 bases. This CDR3 region has 15 residues. V was shortened by 3 bases and J by 3 bases, with 11 bases between the two germline ends. The germline V gene has CDR1 MNHEY and CDR2 SMNVEV (reference sequence). Here the CDR3 DNA reads TGTGCCAGCAGTTTTGCGGGGTTAGACACCGGGGAGCTGTTTTTT. It is translated as CASSFAGLDTGELFF.

The chain is built from TRBV5-4 and TRBJ2-3; 7 bases line up with TRBD2. The germline gives CDR1 SGHNT, CDR2 YYREEE (reference sequence). The CDR3 totals 16 residues. V was pared by 4 bases and J by 11 bases, with 19 bases of the junction left unmatched. The chain's CDR3 is CASSGWGNLDKRGQYF. DNA of the CDR3: TGTGCCAGCAGCGGGTGGGGCAACCTAGACAAGCGGGGGCAGTATTTT.

This chain joins TRBV6-1 and TRBJ1-2, with D possibly being TRBD1 (5 bases). This CDR3 has 13 amino acids. Trimming removed 5 bases from V and 2 bases from J, with 9 bases in between. Germline-derived CDR1 and CDR2 are MNHNS and SASEGT. CDR3 bases: TGTGCCAGCAGTTTGAGACAGAACTATGGCTACACCTTC. Its protein product is CASSLRQNYGYTF.

This chain joins TRBV7-9 and TRBJ2-7; 16 bases agree with TRBD2. The germline V gene encodes CDR1 SEHNR and CDR2 FQNEAQ (reference sequence). The trim removed 8 bases at V and 6 bases at J, leaving 1 base unmatched. The CDR3 extends over 13 amino acids. The CDR3 region has the DNA TGTGCCAGCGGGACTAGCGGGAGGGTCGAGCAGTACTTC. Amino acids: CASGTSGRVEQYF. Full variable domain (remainder filled in from reference TRBV7-9 and TRBJ2-7): DTGVSQNPRHKITKRGQNVTFRCDPISEHNRLYWYRQTLGQGPEFLTYFQNEAQLEKSRLLSDRFSAERPKGSFSTLEIQRTEQGDSAMYLCASGTSGRVEQYFGPGTRLTVT.

This chain joins TRBV6-1 and TRBJ2-2; 7 bases line up with TRBD2. The V and J ends lost 8 bases and 1 base, in that order; junction bases with no gene match: 4. This CDR3 region has 14 residues. The germline V gene has CDR1 MNHNS and CDR2 SASEGT. The CDR3 DNA follows: TGTGCCAGCCGATCTAGCGGGAACACCGGGGAGCTGTTTTTT. This encodes CASRSSGNTGELFF.

The chain has TRBV18 and TRBJ2-2; D unresolved. The germline V and J ends were trimmed by 1 base and 7 bases, with 7 bases remaining between them. The CDR3 totals 13 residues. Germline V gives CDR1 KGHSH, CDR2 LQKENI. CDR3 region: CASSPRVGGELFF. The CDR3 nucleotides are TGTGCCAGCTCACCACGCGTTGGCGGGGAGCTGTTTTTT. The complete variable domain, with remaining parts taken from reference TRBV18 and TRBJ2-2, reads NAGVMQNPRHLVRRRGQEARLRCSPMKGHSHVYWYRQLPEEGLKFMVYLQKENIIDESGMPKERFSAEFPKEGPSILRIQQVVRGDSAAYFCASSPRVGGELFFGEGSRLTVL.

V and J are TRBV28 and TRBJ1-2; perhaps TRBD1 as D (6 bases). Trimming took off 3 bases at V and 7 bases at J, with 24 bases between the two ends. CDR1 and CDR2 (germline): MDHEN, SYDVKM. The CDR3 has 17 amino acids. The CDR3 spells CASSLRGRGASTGGYTF. In nucleotides, the CDR3 is TGTGCCAGCAGTTTGCGGGGGCGGGGAGCCTCCACAGGTGGCTACACCTTC.

The CDR3 DNA sequence: TGTGCCAGCAGCTTGTTTGCCCAGGGTCGTGGCTACACCTTC. As protein: CASSLFAQGRGYTF. J is TRBJ1-2 and V is TRBV5-6; TRBD1 is a possible D gene (5 bases). Germline CDR1 SGHDT, CDR2 YYEEEE. Trimming stripped 1 base from V and 7 bases from J, with 14 bases between. The CDR3 extends over 14 amino acids.

The V gene is TRBV5-1, the J gene TRBJ2-5; TRBD1 matches 7 bases. CDR1 is SGHRS, CDR2 YFSETQ, per germline. The CDR3 has 15 amino acids. Losses at the gene ends were 6 bases for V and 1 base for J; bases not matched to a gene: 9. The CDR3: CASIPFPGGQETQYF. The CDR3 DNA is TGCGCCAGCATTCCCTTTCCAGGGGGCCAAGAGACCCAGTACTTC.

V and J are TRBV7-9 and TRBJ2-2; no clear D. V was clipped by 5 bases and J by 5 bases, with 15 bases between them. The CDR3 loop spans 15 amino acids. CDR1 and CDR2 from the germline V gene are SEHNR and FQNEAQ (reference sequence). DNA of the CDR3: TGTGCCAGCAGCCGAAAACAAGCAGAGACCGGGGAGCTGTTTTTT. Amino acids: CASSRKQAETGELFF.

The chain has TRBV5-6 and TRBJ2-3; no definite D call. Germline V gene sequence: CDR1 SGHDT, CDR2 YYEEEE. The CDR3 spans 12 residues. V lost 1 base, J lost 3 bases, and 3 bases lay in between. The CDR3 DNA follows: TGTGCCAGCAGCTTGTCTACAGATACGCAGTATTTT. This translates into CASSLSTDTQYF.

The chain employs TRBV5-4 and TRBJ2-1; TRBD2 aligns across 8 bases. CDR3 length: 16 amino acids. With 2 bases clipped from V and 4 bases from J, the junction kept 8 bases outside the gene matches. CDR1 is SGHNT and CDR2 is YYREEE in the germline V gene (reference sequence). CDR3 in DNA: TGTGCCAGCAGCTTATTAGCGGGACGAGTTTACAATGAGCAGTTCTTC. It translates to CASSLLAGRVYNEQFF. Full variable domain (rest looked up from reference TRBV5-4 and TRBJ2-1): ETGVTQSPTHLIKTRGQQVTLRCSSQSGHNTVSWYQQALGQGPQFIFQYYREEENGRGNFPPRFSGLQFPNYSSELNVNALELDDSALYLCASSLLAGRVYNEQFFGPGTRLTVL.

The rearrangement uses TRBV6-1 and TRBJ2-7, with TRBD1 matching 7 bases. The V gene end was trimmed by 9 bases and the J gene end by 2 bases; junction bases not matched to a gene: 7. Germline CDR1 is MNHNS and CDR2 is SASEGT. The CDR3 covers 13 residues. The chain's CDR3 is CASNRDSTYEQYF. CDR3 coding DNA: TGTGCCAGTAACCGGGACAGCACCTACGAGCAGTACTTC.

The chain recombines TRBV6-5 with TRBJ2-3; D may be TRBD1 or TRBD2 (6 bases each). V lost 9 bases and J 3 bases, leaving 16 bases between the germline ends. CDR3 length: 14 amino acids. Germline lookup yields CDR1 MNHEY and CDR2 SVGAGI. The chain's CDR3 is CASRNGGRTDTQYF. The CDR3 region has the DNA TGTGCCAGTCGTAATGGGGGGCGTACAGATACGCAGTATTTT.

As concerns this clone: Additional DNA sequences in this sample encode the identical CDR3. The CDR3 loop reads CASSLQRETQYF. CDR3 nucleotide sequence: TGTGCCAGCAGCTTACAACGTGAGACCCAGTACTTC. The J gene is TRBJ2-5, the V gene TRBV7-2; D not certain. Germline V CDR1 and CDR2: SGHTA, FQGNSA. The CDR3 is made up of 12 amino acids. The V end was cut by 2 bases, the J end by 5 bases, with 6 bases between.

The CDR3 loop is CASSVDGRRANYGYTF. CDR3 nucleotides: TGTGCCAGCAGCGTAGACGGCAGGCGAGCTAACTATGGCTACACCTTC. The J gene is TRBJ1-2, the V gene TRBV9; no reliable D call. Germline V gene data show CDR1 as SGDLS and CDR2 as YYNGEE. There are 16 residues in the CDR3. With 0 bases removed from V and 0 bases from J, the gap between germline ends came to 12 bases.

In regard to this clone: This same CDR3 is encoded by further DNA sequences in the sample. The chain uses TRBV5-4 and TRBJ2-2, with D tentatively TRBD2 (6 bases). V was pared by 4 bases and J by 3 bases, with 13 bases between. The CDR3 extends over 15 amino acids. The V gene's germline CDR1 is SGHNT and CDR2 YYREEE (reference sequence). The CDR3: CASSPTGGDTGELFF. DNA for the CDR3: TGTGCCAGCAGCCCAACCGGGGGTGACACCGGGGAGCTGTTTTTT. Full variable domain (outside the CDR3, taken from reference TRBV5-4 and TRBJ2-2): ETGVTQSPTHLIKTRGQQVTLRCSSQSGHNTVSWYQQALGQGPQFIFQYYREEENGRGNFPPRFSGLQFPNYSSELNVNALELDDSALYLCASSPTGGDTGELFFGEGSRLTVL.

The gene calls are TRBV7-2 and TRBJ1-2, with 7 bases aligning to TRBD1. CDR1 and CDR2 (germline): SGHTA, FQGNSA. This CDR3 region has 16 residues. J was trimmed by 5 bases and V by 3 bases; bases with no gene match: 12. The CDR3 is CASSLGTALIIYGYTF. CDR3 sequence (DNA): TGTGCCAGCAGCTTGGGGACAGCCTTAATAATTTATGGCTACACCTTC.

This clone occurred once. This rearrangement joins TRBV19 to TRBJ2-7, with D unresolved. The CDR3 spans 13 residues. V lost 6 bases and J 1 base, leaving 10 bases between the germline ends. Germline V gives CDR1 LNHDA, CDR2 SQIVND (reference sequence). The CDR3 is CASSGPLSYEQYF. CDR3 coding DNA: TGTGCCAGTAGCGGTCCCTTATCCTACGAGCAGTACTTC.